The following is a T cell receptor beta chain sequence with its context. This clone was recorded at least ten times. Its antigen remains unidentified. Base quality data are lacking; no much larger clone is found one base away. This entry is derived from a study of metastatic and nonmetastatic thyroid tumors (dated by TCRdb to 2020 to 2022). About the full investigation: Repertoires were compared across peripheral blood and tumor or nodule tissue samples from malignant and benign thyroid patients. General conclusions and limits of the study: TCR beta diversity was reported as significantly higher in malignant tumors than in benign nodules, in both blood and tumor samples.

Library preparation was by PCR. Reads for this sample came from an Illumina HiSeq 4000. High-throughput sequencing was used to profile the TCR beta-chain CDR3 region of each patient. Turning to the authors' computational methods: The researchers built a classifier to tell apart papillary thyroid cancer patients with distant metastasis, based on CDR3 differences among clinicopathological groups. Repertoire diversity was assessed with the Shannon index, and tumor-blood repertoire similarity with the Morisita-Horn index. Starting from the raw public reads, TCRdb applied fastp trimming at Q25, assembled clones with MiXCR and retained in-frame beta chains. The V and J calls follow TCRdb's processing rather than the paper's. This sample comprises 20,000 to 25,000 clones, around 13% of them detected only once. Together, the top ten hold roughly a sixth of the sample. None of the patients had been given any treatment before thyroid surgery. Patient clinical samples collected from the early 2010s to the late 2010s were retrospectively analysed using T-cell receptor beta sequencing.

The sequence derives from a female donor with papillary thyroid cancer or a benign thyroid nodule (not recorded which). Some clones in this sample may be carry-over from other donors' samples. Material: blood.

The nucleotide sequence is TGCGCCAGCCCCAGACAGGGGAAGGGCGAGCAGTACTTC. The resulting protein is CASPRQGKGEQYF. Recombination linked TRBV5-1 to TRBJ2-7; 8 bases in the junction line up with TRBD1. CDR1 and CDR2, per the germline V gene, are SGHRS and YFSETQ. From cysteine to phenylalanine, the CDR3 is 13 amino acids long. Only the CDR3 DNA is retained, 39 bases long and in frame from the first base. Trimming removed 7 bases from V and 6 bases from J; the gene matches leave 9 bases unexplained.